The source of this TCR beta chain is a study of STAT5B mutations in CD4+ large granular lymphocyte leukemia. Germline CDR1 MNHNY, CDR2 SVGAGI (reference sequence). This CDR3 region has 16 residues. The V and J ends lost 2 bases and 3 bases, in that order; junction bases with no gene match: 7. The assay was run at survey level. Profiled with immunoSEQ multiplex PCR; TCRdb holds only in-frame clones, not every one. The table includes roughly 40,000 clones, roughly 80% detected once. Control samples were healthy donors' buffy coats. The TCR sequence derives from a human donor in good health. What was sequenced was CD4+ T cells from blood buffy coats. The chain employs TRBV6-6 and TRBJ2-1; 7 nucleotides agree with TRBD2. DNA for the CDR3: TGTGCCAGCAGTTACGAAGACTGGGGGGGCTACAATGAGCAGTTCTTC. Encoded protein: CASSYEDWGGYNEQFF.